The 27 T cell receptor beta chains reported below all come from one sample, sequenced in a study of shared clonotypes between healthy human individuals. The assay was immunoSEQ multiplex PCR, and TCRdb's table has in-frame clones only and misses some. The sample records roughly 2,300,000 clones, 85% to 95% being singletons. Sequencing was done on a sample of naive CD4+ T cells from PBMCs. Described subset: CD45RA+ positively selected. The receptors shown here come from a man between 18 and 29 years old in good health. Some clones in this sample may be carry-over from other donors' samples.

The count of this clone is one. The rearrangement joins TRBV27 to TRBJ2-7; no firm D call. From germline, CDR1 is MNHEY and CDR2 SMNVEV (reference sequence). The CDR3 loop spans 14 amino acids. V gave up 6 bases and J gave up 12 bases, with 24 bases separating them. Here the CDR3 reads CASSSSGGALLGYF. CDR3 nucleotides: TGTGCCAGCAGCTCCTCCGGCGGAGCCCTCCTCGGGTACTTC.

CDR3 region: CASSSSKSPTAYNEQFF. As DNA, the CDR3 is TGTGCCAGCAGCTCCTCCAAAAGCCCGACAGCTTACAATGAGCAGTTCTTC. The chain is built from TRBV7-3 and TRBJ2-1; tentative D call: TRBD1 (5 bases). V was shortened by 4 bases and J by 4 bases, with 20 bases between the two germline ends. The CDR3 has 17 residues. Germline V gene sequence: CDR1 SGHTA, CDR2 FQGTGA.

The V and J genes are TRBV5-6 and TRBJ2-1; 13 bases are a match to TRBD2. The CDR3 loop spans 16 amino acids. V trimming: 4 bases; J trimming: 7 bases; junction bases outside the gene matches: 8. CDR1 and CDR2 (germline): SGHDT, YYEEEE. CDR3 DNA sequence: TGTGCCAGCAGCGGCGGACTAGCGGGAGTGGGGAATGAGCAGTTCTTC. This gives the protein CASSGGLAGVGNEQFF.

This chain connects TRBV18 to TRBJ2-7, with D possibly TRBD1 on 5 matching bases. The CDR3 consists of 15 residues. Germline assignment: CDR1 KGHSH and CDR2 LQKENI. The V gene lost 2 bases and the J gene lost 4 bases, with 15 bases spanning the gap. The CDR3 nucleotides are TGTGCCAGCTCACCAGGGCAGGGCTTCGGGTACGAGCAGTACTTC. It encodes CASSPGQGFGYEQYF. Filled out from reference TRBV18 and TRBJ2-7, the complete variable domain reads NAGVMQNPRHLVRRRGQEARLRCSPMKGHSHVYWYRQLPEEGLKFMVYLQKENIIDESGMPKERFSAEFPKEGPSILRIQQVVRGDSAAYFCASSPGQGFGYEQYFGPGTRLTVT.

This clone has a single count. The J gene is TRBJ2-4, the V gene TRBV28, with D uncertain. The germline CDR1 and CDR2 sequences are MDHEN and SYDVKM. The V and J ends lost 6 bases and 7 bases respectively, with 13 bases between them. The CDR3 runs 13 residues. In nucleotides, the CDR3 is TGTGCCAGCAGCCCCTCTTTGGGGAACATTCAGTACTTC. Amino acid sequence: CASSPSLGNIQYF.

The chain carries TRBV7-6 and TRBJ1-2; no clear D gene. V lost 5 bases and J 0 bases, leaving 13 bases between the germline ends. The CDR3 consists of 15 residues. The germline V gene encodes CDR1 SGHVS and CDR2 FNYEAQ. The CDR3 DNA reads TGTGCCAGCAGCCAAACCTCAGGAGCTAACTATGGCTACACCTTC. This encodes CASSQTSGANYGYTF.

As regards this clone: Other DNA sequences in the same sample also yield this CDR3. The chain is built from TRBV5-1 and TRBJ1-1, with D possibly being TRBD1 (6 bases). Germline assignment: CDR1 SGHRS and CDR2 YFSETQ. V shed 4 bases and J shed 0 bases, with 10 bases lying between them. CDR3 length: 14 residues. The DNA for the CDR3 is TGCGCCAGCAGCCTGACAGGCATGAACACTGAAGCTTTCTTT. This sequence encodes CASSLTGMNTEAFF.

The chain recombines TRBV30 with TRBJ2-5; a possible D gene is TRBD2 (5 bases). CDR3 length: 15 residues. Trimming took off 7 bases at V and 1 base at J, with 19 bases between the two ends. Germline CDR1 reads GTSNPN; CDR2 reads SVGIG (reference sequence). CDR3 sequence (DNA): TGTGCCTCCTCCCTCGGACTTCCACCCCAAGAGACCCAGTACTTC. Amino acid sequence: CASSLGLPPQETQYF.

The rearrangement joins TRBV5-1 to TRBJ2-1; 11 bases align to TRBD2. V dropped 3 bases and J dropped 4; count of bases not matched to a gene: 15. There are 19 residues in the CDR3. CDR1 and CDR2 (germline): SGHRS, YFSETQ. The CDR3 loop reads CASSSLGTSGPRSYNEQFF. CDR3 sequence (DNA): TGCGCCAGCAGCTCTTTAGGGACTAGCGGCCCCCGGTCTTACAATGAGCAGTTCTTC.

The chain uses TRBV7-2 and TRBJ2-7, with D perhaps TRBD2 (5 bases). CDR3 length equals 15 residues. Germline loops: CDR1 SGHTA, CDR2 FQGNSA. The V gene lost 5 bases and the J gene lost 6 bases, with 20 bases spanning the gap. The CDR3 loop reads CASSTLSGSKSEQYF. DNA for the CDR3: TGTGCCAGCAGCACCCTAAGCGGATCAAAATCCGAGCAGTACTTC.

The chain employs TRBV10-2 and TRBJ2-1, with D tentatively TRBD2 (6 bases). Between the trimmed V and J ends, which lost 3 bases and 5 bases, there was a span of 8 bases. The CDR3 extends over 13 amino acids. Germline V CDR1 and CDR2: WSHSY, SAAADI. The CDR3 region has the DNA TGCGCCAGCAGTGAACTAGCCGACAATGAGCAGTTCTTC. This encodes CASSELADNEQFF.

Concerning this clone: One end of the junction fails to match germline, which may point to a read error. The chain links TRBV6-5 to TRBJ1-3, with 8 bases lining up with TRBD1. The CDR3 sequence is 11 residues long. The germline V gene encodes CDR1 MNHEY and CDR2 SVGAGI. DNA for the CDR3: TGTGCCAGCAGGTGGGATACAGGGGGGCTTTTT. This gives the protein CASRWDTGGLF.

This clone was seen once. This chain uses TRBV7-3 with TRBJ1-3, with D unresolved. The germline CDR1 and CDR2 sequences are SGHTA and FQGTGA. V was shortened by 5 bases and J by 2 bases, with 7 bases between the two germline ends. The CDR3 has 13 amino acids. CDR3 DNA: TGTGCCAGCAGCCCCCGGGCTGGAAACACCATATATTTT. This sequence encodes CASSPRAGNTIYF.

The chain carries TRBV28 and TRBJ2-7; the D is unclear. The CDR3 loop spans 15 amino acids. The V gene lost 2 bases and the J gene lost 6 bases, with 17 bases spanning the gap. CDR1 is MDHEN, CDR2 SYDVKM, per germline. CDR3 sequence reads: CASSLPLVMAGEQYF. Written as DNA, the CDR3 is TGTGCCAGCAGTTTACCCTTAGTGATGGCCGGCGAGCAGTACTTC.

This chain connects TRBV28 to TRBJ1-2; no clear D gene. This CDR3 comprises 14 residues. Germline V gene data show CDR1 as MDHEN and CDR2 as SYDVKM. V dropped 2 bases and J dropped 4 bases, with 11 bases sitting between them. For the CDR3, the DNA is TGTGCCAGCAGTTTAAAAGTCCCTCTCTATGGCTACACCTTC. Protein sequence: CASSLKVPLYGYTF.

The chain has TRBV5-4 and TRBJ2-1, with D hard to call. The CDR3 covers 14 residues. Germline CDR1 reads SGHNT; CDR2 reads YYREEE (reference sequence). V lost 0 bases, J lost 7 bases, and 11 bases lay in between. DNA of the CDR3: TGTGCCAGCAGCTTGGGAGGTGCCGCTAATGAGCAGTTCTTC. As protein: CASSLGGAANEQFF.

The gene calls are TRBV4-1 and TRBJ2-3; TRBD1 might be the D (6 bases). This CDR3 contains 18 residues. With 0 bases removed from V and 4 bases from J, the gap between germline ends came to 20 bases. Looked up from germline, CDR1 is MGHRA and CDR2 is YSYEKL. CDR3 DNA sequence: TGCGCCAGCAGCCAAGAATTGTACAGGGACAAAGGTGCAGATACGCAGTATTTT. Residues: CASSQELYRDKGADTQYF.

The chain joins TRBV27 to TRBJ1-5, with 9 nucleotides matching TRBD1. Germline CDR1 MNHEY, CDR2 SMNVEV (reference sequence). Unmatched junction bases numbered 6, after V lost 6 bases and J lost 3 bases. This CDR3 region has 15 residues. CDR3 sequence reads: CASRGQGRYNQPQHF. CDR3 nucleotide sequence: TGTGCCAGCAGGGGACAGGGCCGATACAATCAGCCCCAGCATTTT.

The chain links TRBV7-7 to TRBJ2-2; D perhaps matches TRBD1 (7 bases). The CDR3 has 18 amino acids. Trimming stripped 1 base from V and 3 bases from J, with 18 bases between. Germline V CDR1 and CDR2: SSHAT, FNYEAQ (reference sequence). CDR3 amino acids: CASSLEFRGDYYTGELFF. In DNA, the CDR3 is TGTGCCAGCAGCTTAGAATTCAGGGGGGATTATTACACCGGGGAGCTGTTTTTT.

This sequence joins TRBV5-1 and TRBJ2-3; 14 bases map to TRBD2. The CDR3 is made up of 17 amino acids. Germline V lookup: CDR1 SGHRS, CDR2 YFSETQ. J lost 6 bases, V lost 2 bases, and 8 bases had no gene match. The CDR3 DNA sequence: TGCGCCAGCAGCTTCGAACCGGGACTAGCGGGAGTGGATACGCAGTATTTT. The encoded protein is CASSFEPGLAGVDTQYF. Full variable domain (remainder filled in from reference TRBV5-1 and TRBJ2-3): KAGVTQTPRYLIKTRGQQVTLSCSPISGHRSVSWYQQTPGQGLQFLFEYFSETQRNKGNFPGRFSGRQFSNSRSEMNVSTLELGDSALYLCASSFEPGLAGVDTQYFGPGTRLTVL.

The chain employs TRBV5-1 and TRBJ2-7, with D tentatively TRBD1 or TRBD2 (5 bases each). The V end lost 3 bases, the J end lost 2 bases, and 15 bases lay between the germline ends. CDR1 is SGHRS and CDR2 is YFSETQ in the germline V gene. The CDR3 sequence is 15 residues long. CDR3 nucleotide sequence: TGCGCCAGCAGCTCCCACGAGGGGCGAGCCTACGAGCAGTACTTC. It is translated as CASSSHEGRAYEQYF.

The rearrangement uses TRBV28 and TRBJ2-7; D ambiguous. Trimming stripped 2 bases from V and 5 bases from J, with 10 bases between. In germline, CDR1 is MDHEN, CDR2 SYDVKM. The length of the CDR3 is 13 residues. CDR3: CASSLGQLDEQYF. For the CDR3, the DNA is TGTGCCAGCAGTTTAGGCCAGTTGGACGAGCAGTACTTC.

This CDR3 is CASSLPQSSYEQYF. In nucleotides, the CDR3 is TGTGCCAGCAGCTTACCTCAGAGCTCCTACGAGCAGTACTTC. The chain has TRBV11-2 and TRBJ2-7, with unresolved D. The CDR3 totals 14 residues. Germline V gene data show CDR1 as SGHAT and CDR2 as FQNNGV. Trimming cost V 2 bases and J 0 bases, with 8 bases left between them.

This sequence joins TRBV29-1 and TRBJ2-1, with 8 bases matching TRBD1. This CDR3 comprises 12 residues. After removal of 4 bases from V and 7 bases from J, the junction contained 3 bases not matched to a gene. Germline assignment: CDR1 SQVTM and CDR2 ANQGSEA. The CDR3 here is CSVVRGRNEQFF. The DNA for the CDR3 is TGCAGCGTTGTCAGGGGGCGGAATGAGCAGTTCTTC.

In this sample, this clone turned up a few times. The same CDR3 arises from other DNA sequences in this sample as well. CDR3 loop: CSVGPGTEAFF. In DNA form, the CDR3 reads TGCAGCGTTGGCCCGGGCACTGAAGCTTTCTTT. The rearrangement joins TRBV29-1 to TRBJ1-1; the D is unclear. The CDR3 is made up of 11 amino acids. Germline CDR1 is SQVTM and CDR2 is ANQGSEA. The V end lost 4 bases, the J end lost 4 bases, and 7 bases lay between the germline ends. Full variable domain (rest looked up from reference TRBV29-1 and TRBJ1-1): SAVISQKPSRDICQRGTSLTIQCQVDSQVTMMFWYRQQPGQSLTLIATANQGSEATYESGFVIDKFPISRPNLTFSTLTVSNMSPEDSSIYLCSVGPGTEAFFGQGTRLTVV.

This chain links TRBV7-3 with TRBJ1-1; D call uncertain. This CDR3 has 13 residues. The V end lost 5 bases, the J end lost 0 bases, and 7 bases lay between the germline ends. Germline V CDR1 and CDR2: SGHTA, FQGTGA. CDR3 in amino acids: CASSPRVNTEAFF. The CDR3 DNA reads TGTGCCAGCAGCCCAAGGGTGAACACTGAAGCTTTCTTT. The variable domain in full, completed from reference TRBV7-3 and TRBJ1-1, reads GAGVSQTPSNKVTEKGKYVELRCDPISGHTALYWYRQSLGQGPEFLIYFQGTGAADDSGLPNDRFFAVRPEGSVSTLKIQRTERGDSAVYLCASSPRVNTEAFFGQGTRLTVV.

V is TRBV13 and J is TRBJ2-1; 8 bases line up with TRBD1. The germline gives CDR1 PRHDT, CDR2 FYEKMQ (reference sequence). The CDR3 consists of 17 residues. Losses at the gene ends were 3 bases for V and 2 bases for J; bases not matched to a gene: 9. The CDR3 loop reads CASSFRLGQGAYNEQFF. CDR3 in DNA: TGTGCCAGCAGCTTTCGGCTCGGACAGGGCGCCTACAATGAGCAGTTCTTC.